Listed here are 12 T cell receptor beta chains from one sample, sequenced in a study of regulatory T cells in long-lasting Graves disease. This sample's time point: persistent/refractory GD, antithyroid drugs over 5 years with positive TRAb. Extracted PBMC RNA gave rise to the TCR library. HTBI primers from iRepertoire and Arm-PCR of CDR3 regions yielded the TCR beta libraries. TCRdb used MiXCR to reprocess the multiplex PCR reads, holding one entry per CDR3 protein. The table shows about 400,000 distinct CDR3 sequences, with less than 25% occurring only once. Source: peripheral blood mononuclear cells (PBMCs), taken when the disease was refractory, from a patient treated with antithyroid drugs. The receptors here all came from a female donor with Graves disease.

This clonotype was seen a few times. The rearrangement uses TRBV29-1 and TRBJ1-5, with no clear D. V was trimmed by 0 bases and J by 6 bases, leaving 6 bases between them. Germline values: CDR1 SQVTM, CDR2 ANQGSEA. The CDR3 consists of 12 residues. DNA for the CDR3: TGCAGCGTTGAAGAGAACGGTCAGCCCCAGCATTTT. This encodes CSVEENGQPQHF.

This clonotype appeared many times. J is TRBJ1-2 and V is TRBV30; D gene ambiguous. Germline loops: CDR1 GTSNPN, CDR2 SVGIG (reference sequence). The CDR3 contains 13 residues. Trimming left V 2 bases short and J 7 bases short, with 14 bases between. Written as DNA, the CDR3 is TGTGCCTGGAGTCAAGGGATTTTTGGTGGCTACACCTTC. Translating gives CAWSQGIFGGYTF.

Only a few counts were recorded for this clonotype. The V call is TRBV2, the J call TRBJ2-7; D is ambiguous. V lost 3 bases, J lost 11 bases, and 14 bases lay in between. Germline CDR1 and CDR2: SNHLY and FYNNEI. This CDR3 is built from 12 residues. CDR3 amino acids: CASSDPPALEYF. The CDR3 DNA is TGTGCCAGCAGTGACCCGCCAGCCCTGGAGTACTTC.

About this clonotype itself: Without the conserved terminal phenylalanine or tryptophan, this CDR3 likely stems from a read error. The rearrangement uses TRBV25-1 and TRBJ1-1; D is unclear. This CDR3 contains 14 residues. Germline V gene lookup returns CDR1 MGHDK and CDR2 SYGVNS. Trimming took 6 bases from V and 1 from J, leaving 12 bases between them. CDR3 protein: CASRLGGGNTEAFL. CDR3 DNA: TGTGCCAGCAGGTTGGGCGGCGGGAACACTGAAGCTTTCCTT.

In its sample, this clonotype was seen a few times. This chain uses TRBV20-1 with TRBJ2-2; 7 positions match TRBD2. In germline, CDR1 is DFQATT, CDR2 SNEGSKA (reference sequence). After removal of 3 bases from V and 5 bases from J, the junction contained 3 bases not matched to a gene. This CDR3 is built from 13 residues. CDR3: CSARSGITGELFF. The CDR3 nucleotides read TGCAGTGCTAGGAGCGGGATTACCGGGGAGCTGTTTTTT.

V gene TRBV6-2 or TRBV6-3 combines with J gene TRBJ2-5, with 13 bases aligning to TRBD2. After removal of 0 bases from V and 4 bases from J, the junction contained 11 bases not matched to a gene. The CDR3 is 19 amino acids. Per germline, CDR1 MNHEY and CDR2 SVGEGT. The CDR3 DNA reads TGTGCCAGCAGTTACTCTCTCTTCGGACTAGCGGGAGCTGGAGAGACCCAGTACTTC. Its translation is CASSYSLFGLAGAGETQYF.

In its sample, this clonotype was seen many times. V usage is TRBV10-3 and J usage is TRBJ2-5, with D possibly called TRBD1 or TRBD2 (5 bases each). This CDR3 is built from 12 residues. The ends were cut back, 6 bases at V and 5 bases at J, with 10 bases in the middle. Germline-derived CDR1 and CDR2 are ENHRY and SYGVKD. The CDR3 nucleotides read TGTGCCATCAGGGGGGTTGATGAGACCCAGTACTTC. The encoded protein is CAIRGVDETQYF.

This chain joins TRBV20-1 and TRBJ1-2; D unresolved. Germline CDR1 and CDR2: DFQATT and SNEGSKA (reference sequence). Trimming shortened V by 4 bases and J by 0 bases, and 9 bases separated the two germline ends. The CDR3 is 13 amino acids. In DNA, the CDR3 is TGCAGTGCTATAACGGGATCTAACTATGGCTACACCTTC. This codes for CSAITGSNYGYTF.

A word on this clonotype: An end of the junction differs from the germline gene, which may be a read error. The chain joins TRBV27 to TRBJ2-7; TRBD1 agrees at 9 bases. The CDR3 loop spans 14 amino acids. Germline V CDR1 and CDR2: MNHEY, SMNVEV (reference sequence). The CDR3 sequence: CASSLKGQGYGQYF. CDR3 DNA sequence: TGTGCCAGCAGTTTGAAGGGACAGGGATACGGGCAGTACTTC.

This clonotype was observed at least ten times. The CDR3 DNA follows: TGTGCCAGCAGCTTGGAGGTCCACGAGCAGTACTTC. Translated, it gives CASSLEVHEQYF. The chain uses TRBV7-2 and TRBJ2-7, with a weak D call TRBD2 (5 bases). V was cut by 3 bases and J by 5 bases, with 8 bases left in between. CDR3 length equals 12 residues. CDR1 and CDR2 from the germline V gene are SGHTA and FQGNSA.

This clonotype was seen more than once but under ten times. A read error may explain this, as a much larger clone is one base away. The chain has TRBV2 and TRBJ2-7; TRBD1 or TRBD2 may be the D gene (6 bases each). The CDR3 extends over 14 amino acids. Germline V gene data show CDR1 as SNHLY and CDR2 as FYNNEI. The V and J ends lost 7 bases and 7 bases respectively, with 20 bases between them. This CDR3 reads CASTRGDTVGEQYF. In DNA, the CDR3 is TGTGCCAGCACTAGGGGGGATACCGTGGGGGAGCAGTACTTC. The variable domain in full, completed from reference TRBV2 and TRBJ2-7, reads EPEVTQTPSHQVTQMGQEVILRCVPISNHLYFYWYRQILGQKVEFLVSFYNNEISEKSEIFDDQFSVERPDGSNFTLKIRSTKLEDSAMYFCASTRGDTVGEQYFGPGTRLTVT.

Ten or more counts support this clonotype. The rearrangement links TRBV4-3 to TRBJ2-5; no clear D gene. V was cut by 0 bases and J by 3 bases, with 11 bases left in between. Germline CDR1 LGHNA, CDR2 YSLEER. This CDR3 is 15 amino acids long. The CDR3: CASSQDWSQKETQYF. The CDR3 DNA reads TGCGCCAGCAGCCAAGATTGGTCGCAGAAAGAGACCCAGTACTTC.